Listed below are T cell receptor beta chains from one sample, sequenced in a study of shared clonotypes between healthy human individuals. TCRdb's table, derived via immunoSEQ multiplex PCR, lists solely in-frame clones and lacks some. This table has about 1,500,000 clones, roughly 95% appearing once. The sequenced material came from naive CD4+ T cells sorted from blood. The receptors derive from a man aged 25-45 years in good health. Both conserved end residues are part of each CDR3. The D gene is left open where the match is weak. Size is omitted from some rows. Given values are once, few, many or a class for expanded clones.

abundance	v_gene	d_gene	j_gene	CDR3aa	CDR3nt
-	TRBV19	-	TRBJ2-6	CASSPRSSGANVLTF	TGTGCCAGTAGTCCCCGATCCTCTGGGGCCAACGTCCTGACTTTC
-	TRBV7-4	-	TRBJ2-4	CASSLGFLAKNIQYF	TGTGCCAGCAGCTTAGGTTTCCTCGCCAAAAACATTCAGTACTTC
-	TRBV25-1	TRBD1	TRBJ2-7	CASSDHQGDRVSEQYF	TGTGCCAGCAGTGACCATCAGGGAGACAGGGTCAGCGAGCAGTACTTC
-	TRBV28	TRBD2	TRBJ2-3	CASSPGLHTDTQYF	TGTGCCAGCAGCCCGGGACTACACACAGATACGCAGTATTTT
-	TRBV5-1	TRBD1	TRBJ2-1	CASSPRDRDDNEQFF	TGCGCCAGCAGCCCCCGGGACAGGGACGACAATGAGCAGTTCTTC
few	TRBV18	-	TRBJ2-3	CASSPITDETDTQYF	TGTGCCAGCTCACCAATCACAGATGAAACAGATACGCAGTATTTT
-	TRBV5-6	-	TRBJ2-7	CASSFSVGGGYYEQYF	TGTGCCAGCAGCTTTTCCGTGGGGGGCGGCTACTACGAGCAGTACTTC
-	TRBV10-1	-	TRBJ1-1	CASSESGNTEAFF	TGCGCCAGCAGTGAGTCAGGGAACACTGAAGCTTTCTTT
-	TRBV4-1	-	TRBJ2-2	CASSHEYTGELFF	TGCGCCAGCAGCCATGAGTACACCGGGGAGCTGTTTTTT
-	TRBV7-9	-	TRBJ2-5	CASSLVPKETQYF	TGTGCCAGCAGCTTAGTTCCGAAGGAGACCCAGTACTTC
-	TRBV10-1	-	TRBJ1-1	CASRMGLDTEAFF	TGCGCCAGCAGAATGGGGTTGGACACTGAAGCTTTCTTT
-	TRBV28	TRBD2	TRBJ2-1	CASSSGGRRFVDSFF	TGTGCCAGCAGCTCGGGAGGAAGGCGCTTCGTGGACTCGTTCTTC
once	TRBV28	TRBD1	TRBJ2-1	CASSVHTGTGYNEQFF	TGTGCCAGCAGCGTTCATACCGGGACAGGATACAATGAGCAGTTCTTC
-	TRBV5-1	-	TRBJ2-5	CASSGLGTYQETQYF	TGCGCCAGCAGCGGGCTTGGGACCTACCAAGAGACCCAGTACTTC
-	TRBV5-1	-	TRBJ2-1	CASSLEGSGSYNEQFF	TGCGCCAGCAGCTTGGAGGGGTCGGGCTCCTACAATGAGCAGTTCTTC
-	TRBV2	TRBD2	TRBJ2-1	CASSVGSGRGHNEQFF	TGTGCCAGCAGTGTAGGGAGCGGGAGGGGCCACAATGAGCAGTTCTTC
-	TRBV5-6	TRBD2	TRBJ2-6	CASSYTPRGAGANVLTF	TGTGCCAGCAGCTACACCCCCCGGGGGGCTGGGGCCAACGTCCTGACTTTC
-	TRBV5-1	-	TRBJ1-3	CASSSSFGNTIYF	TGCGCCAGCAGCTCCTCGTTCGGAAACACCATATATTTT
-	TRBV18	TRBD1	TRBJ2-1	CASSYNRGYGNEQFF	TGTGCCAGCTCATATAACAGGGGGTATGGTAATGAGCAGTTCTTC
-	TRBV11-3	-	TRBJ1-1	CASSPGGAGGLHTEAFF	TGTGCCAGCAGCCCGGGTGGGGCCGGAGGGTTGCACACTGAAGCTTTCTTT
-	TRBV4-1	-	TRBJ2-2	CASSQIYRDTGELFF	TGCGCCAGCAGCCAAATATATAGGGACACCGGGGAGCTGTTTTTT
-	TRBV9	-	TRBJ2-1	CASSPDLYSYVNNEQFF	TGTGCCAGCAGCCCGGATTTGTACTCGTACGTAAACAATGAGCAGTTCTTC
-	TRBV29-1	TRBD1	TRBJ2-4	CSVEDGTGKNIQYF	TGCAGCGTTGAAGATGGGACAGGAAAAAACATTCAGTACTTC
-	TRBV11-2	TRBD1	TRBJ2-3	CASSVRTGGTDTQYF	TGTGCCAGCAGCGTTAGGACAGGGGGCACAGATACGCAGTATTTT
once	TRBV19	TRBD1	TRBJ1-5	CASSTTGGLAQPQHF	TGTGCCAGTAGTACAACAGGGGGCCTAGCTCAGCCCCAGCATTTT
-	TRBV11-1	-	TRBJ2-1	CASSLRGWNEQFF	TGTGCCAGCAGCTTAAGGGGTTGGAATGAGCAGTTCTTC
-	TRBV9	-	TRBJ2-7	CASSPQLQGTYEQYF	TGTGCCAGCAGCCCTCAGCTGCAGGGCACCTACGAGCAGTACTTC
-	TRBV27	-	TRBJ2-5	CASSLSKRGGETQYF	TGTGCCAGCAGTTTATCGAAGAGGGGAGGAGAGACCCAGTACTTC
-	TRBV2	-	TRBJ2-5	CASSAQGGRTETQYF	TGTGCCAGCAGTGCTCAAGGAGGACGGACAGAGACCCAGTACTTC
-	TRBV18	-	TRBJ2-5	CASSPVLSTSRGAQYF	TGTGCCAGCTCACCTGTATTAAGCACTAGTCGAGGGGCCCAGTACTTC
-	TRBV14	-	TRBJ2-1	CASSQDTGDRLWEQFF	TGTGCCAGCAGCCAAGATACGGGAGACCGCTTGTGGGAGCAGTTCTTC
-	TRBV7-3	-	TRBJ2-5	CASSRTTGFGETQYF	TGTGCCAGCAGCAGAACTACAGGGTTTGGGGAGACCCAGTACTTC
-	TRBV30	TRBD1	TRBJ2-6	CACKRDRALSGANVLTF	TGTGCCTGTAAGCGGGACAGGGCCTTGTCTGGGGCCAACGTCCTGACTTTC
-	TRBV7-9	TRBD1	TRBJ2-7	CASSDLDRGFGEQYF	TGTGCCAGCAGCGACCTGGACAGGGGGTTTGGGGAGCAGTACTTC
-	TRBV5-1	-	TRBJ2-7	CASSLGEGGLWGGYEQYF	TGCGCCAGCAGCTTGGGGGAAGGTGGCCTTTGGGGCGGGTACGAGCAGTACTTC
-	TRBV2	TRBD2	TRBJ2-5	CASRGWAPGGRETQYF	TGTGCCAGCAGGGGATGGGCCCCGGGAGGCAGGGAGACCCAGTACTTC
-	TRBV5-5	-	TRBJ1-2	CASSLVFQGGGGYYGYTF	TGTGCCAGCAGCTTGGTCTTCCAGGGAGGAGGAGGCTACTATGGCTACACCTTC
-	TRBV18	-	TRBJ2-1	CASSPLGESGEQFF	TGTGCCAGCTCACCTTTAGGGGAGAGCGGAGAGCAGTTCTTC
-	TRBV9	TRBD2	TRBJ2-7	CASSGAGETYEQYF	TGTGCCAGCAGTGGGGCGGGAGAGACCTACGAGCAGTACTTC
-	TRBV2	-	TRBJ2-3	CASSEARMGLGTDTQYF	TGTGCCAGCAGTGAAGCGCGGATGGGTTTGGGCACAGATACGCAGTATTTT
-	TRBV27	-	TRBJ2-2	CASSYRGGGELFF	TGTGCCAGCAGTTACCGGGGTGGCGGGGAGCTGTTTTTT
-	TRBV19	-	TRBJ2-5	CASTASKSGDETQYF	TGTGCCAGTACCGCCTCCAAAAGTGGGGATGAGACCCAGTACTTC
-	TRBV6-1	-	TRBJ1-5	CASSEGQGHQPQHF	TGTGCCAGCAGTGAAGGGCAGGGACATCAGCCCCAGCATTTT
few	TRBV11-3	-	TRBJ2-2	CASSFNTGELFF	TGTGCCAGCAGCTTCAACACCGGGGAGCTGTTTTTT
once	TRBV21-1	-	TRBJ1-5	CASSKISRTRENQPQHF	TGTGCCAGCAGCAAAATATCCCGGACACGCGAAAATCAGCCCCAGCATTTT
-	TRBV18	TRBD1	TRBJ1-2	CASSPTLGEGAFGYTF	TGTGCCAGCTCACCGACCCTCGGGGAGGGGGCGTTTGGCTACACCTTC
once	TRBV25-1	-	TRBJ1-4	CASSDGLPWEKLFF	TGTGCCAGCAGTGATGGTCTCCCGTGGGAAAAACTGTTTTTT
-	TRBV6-1	TRBD1	TRBJ1-3	CASSELRRQGGGNTIYF	TGTGCCAGCAGTGAACTCCGCCGACAGGGAGGTGGAAACACCATATATTTT
-	TRBV19	TRBD1	TRBJ2-7	CASSPGQGPYEQYF	TGTGCCAGTAGTCCCGGACAGGGTCCCTACGAGCAGTACTTC
-	TRBV29-1	TRBD2	TRBJ2-1	CSVGRLAGVGNEQFF	TGCAGCGTTGGTCGACTAGCGGGAGTTGGCAATGAGCAGTTCTTC
once	TRBV5-1	-	TRBJ1-2	CASSLEQGPFYGYTF	TGCGCCAGCAGCTTGGAACAGGGTCCATTCTATGGCTACACCTTC
-	TRBV11-2	-	TRBJ1-1	CASSSLGGFSRLTNTEAFF	TGTGCCAGCAGCTCTTTGGGAGGGTTCTCGAGACTTACGAACACTGAAGCTTTCTTT
-	TRBV18	-	TRBJ1-5	CASTLGQNYQPQHF	TGTGCCAGCACCCTAGGACAGAACTATCAGCCCCAGCATTTT
once	TRBV11-2	TRBD1	TRBJ2-5	CASSFTGGTGETQYF	TGTGCCAGCAGCTTTACAGGGGGCACTGGAGAGACCCAGTACTTC
-	TRBV18	-	TRBJ2-6	CASSPKSSGANVLTF	TGTGCCAGCTCTCCGAAAAGCTCTGGGGCCAACGTCCTGACTTTC
-	TRBV2	-	TRBJ1-2	CASSFSYYGYTF	TGTGCCAGCAGTTTCAGCTACTATGGCTACACCTTC
-	TRBV5-5	-	TRBJ2-1	CASSLGLGSYNEQFF	TGTGCCAGCAGCTTGGGTTTAGGGTCCTACAATGAGCAGTTCTTC